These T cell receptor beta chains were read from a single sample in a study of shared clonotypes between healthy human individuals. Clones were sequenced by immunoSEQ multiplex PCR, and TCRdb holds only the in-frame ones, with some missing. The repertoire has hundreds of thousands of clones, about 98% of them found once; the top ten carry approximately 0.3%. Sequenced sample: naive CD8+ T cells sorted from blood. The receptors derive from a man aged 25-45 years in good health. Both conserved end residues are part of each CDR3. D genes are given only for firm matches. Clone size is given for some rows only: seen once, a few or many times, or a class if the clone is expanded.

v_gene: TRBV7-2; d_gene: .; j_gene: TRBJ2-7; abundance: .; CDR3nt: TGTGCCAGCAGCTTAGAGGGGTTCGGCCACGAGCAGTACTTC; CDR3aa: CASSLEGFGHEQYF
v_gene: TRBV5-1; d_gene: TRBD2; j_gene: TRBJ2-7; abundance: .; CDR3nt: TGCGCCAGCAGCTCGCCTAGCGGAGGAGAGTACGAGCAGTACTTC; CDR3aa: CASSSPSGGEYEQYF
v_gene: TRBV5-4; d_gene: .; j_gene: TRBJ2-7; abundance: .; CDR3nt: TGTGCCAGCAGCCTACAGGGCTACGAGCAGTACTTC; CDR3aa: CASSLQGYEQYF
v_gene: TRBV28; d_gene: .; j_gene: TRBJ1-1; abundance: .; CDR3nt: TGTGCCAGCAGTTTCTTTCGCCCCGGGTGGGCTTTCTTT; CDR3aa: CASSFFRPGWAFF
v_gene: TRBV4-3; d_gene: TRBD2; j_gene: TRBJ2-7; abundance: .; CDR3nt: TGCGCCAGCAGCCAGTCCGGGACTAGCGGGAGCCGATCCGAGCAGTACTTC; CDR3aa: CASSQSGTSGSRSEQYF
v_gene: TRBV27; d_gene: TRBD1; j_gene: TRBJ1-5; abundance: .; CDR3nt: TGTGCCAGTCGCAAGACAGGGGGCGCGTATAGCAATCAGCCCCAGCATTTT; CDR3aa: CASRKTGGAYSNQPQHF
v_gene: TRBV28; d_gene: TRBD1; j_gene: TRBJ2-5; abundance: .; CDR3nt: TGTGCCAGCAGTTACCCCCGGGACAGGGGTCAAGAGACCCAGTACTTC; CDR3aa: CASSYPRDRGQETQYF
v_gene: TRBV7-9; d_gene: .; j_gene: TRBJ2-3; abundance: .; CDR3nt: TGTGGATCCGTGGAGGGAGCCTGGGGCACAGATACGCAGTATTTT; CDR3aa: CGSVEGAWGTDTQYF
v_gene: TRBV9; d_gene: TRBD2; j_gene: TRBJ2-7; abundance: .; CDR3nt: TGTGCCAGCAGTCCAAGCGGGACGTCCTACGAGCAGTACTTC; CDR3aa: CASSPSGTSYEQYF
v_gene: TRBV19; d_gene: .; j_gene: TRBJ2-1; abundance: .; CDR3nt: TGTGCCAGTAGTATACTGCCGATTACCTACAATGAGCAGTTCTTC; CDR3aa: CASSILPITYNEQFF
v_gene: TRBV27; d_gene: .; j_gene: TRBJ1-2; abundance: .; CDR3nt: TGTGCCAGCAGTTCTGGGGTAGGCTACACCTTC; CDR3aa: CASSSGVGYTF
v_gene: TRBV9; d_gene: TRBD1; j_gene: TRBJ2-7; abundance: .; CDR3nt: TGTGCCAGCAGCGCCCGGGACAGGGAACCCGAGCAGTACTTC; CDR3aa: CASSARDREPEQYF
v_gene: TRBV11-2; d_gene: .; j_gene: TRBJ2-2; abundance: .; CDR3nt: TGTGCCAGCAGCTTAGGAGGGGATGCGTACGCCGGGGAGCTGTTTTTT; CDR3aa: CASSLGGDAYAGELFF
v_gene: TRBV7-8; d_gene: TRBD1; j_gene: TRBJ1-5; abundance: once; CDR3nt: TGTGCCAGCAGCGGACAGGGTTACAATCAGCCCCAGCATTTT; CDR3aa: CASSGQGYNQPQHF
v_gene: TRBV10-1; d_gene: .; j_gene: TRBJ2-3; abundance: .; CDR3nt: TGCGCCAGCAGTGCTGAGCGGGCCTTCACAGATACGCAGTATTTT; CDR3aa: CASSAERAFTDTQYF
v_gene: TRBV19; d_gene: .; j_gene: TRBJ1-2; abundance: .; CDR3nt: TGTGCCAGTAGTACCAACGATTACTATGGCTACACCTTC; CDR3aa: CASSTNDYYGYTF
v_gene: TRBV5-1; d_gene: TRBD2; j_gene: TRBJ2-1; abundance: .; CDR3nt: TGCGCCAGCATCAACTCCGGCCCAGCGGGAGGGCTCTACAATGAGCAGTTCTTC; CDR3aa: CASINSGPAGGLYNEQFF
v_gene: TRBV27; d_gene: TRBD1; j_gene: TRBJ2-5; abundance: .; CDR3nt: TGTGCCAGCAGTCCAATTGGGGACAGACAAGAGACCCAGTACTTC; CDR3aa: CASSPIGDRQETQYF
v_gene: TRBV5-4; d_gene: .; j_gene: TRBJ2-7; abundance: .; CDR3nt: TGTGCCAGCAGCTTATCGTCCGAGCAGTACTTC; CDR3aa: CASSLSSEQYF
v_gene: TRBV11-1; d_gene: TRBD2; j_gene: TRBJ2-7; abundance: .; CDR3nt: TGTGCCAGCATTCTAGCGGGTAAAATACCGAGAGTCCCCTACGAGCAGTACTTC; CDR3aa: CASILAGKIPRVPYEQYF
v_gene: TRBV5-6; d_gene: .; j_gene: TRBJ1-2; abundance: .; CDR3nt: TGTGCCAGCAGCTTGGACGGACGGAGGGGACACTATGGCTACACCTTC; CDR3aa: CASSLDGRRGHYGYTF
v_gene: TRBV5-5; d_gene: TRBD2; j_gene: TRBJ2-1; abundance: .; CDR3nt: TGTGCCAGCAGCTCCGGGACTAGCGCCCTCAATGAGCAGTTCTTC; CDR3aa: CASSSGTSALNEQFF
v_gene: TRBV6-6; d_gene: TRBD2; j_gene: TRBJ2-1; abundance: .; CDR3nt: TGTGCCAGCAGTTACGCGGGAGCCTACAATGAGCAGTTCTTC; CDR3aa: CASSYAGAYNEQFF
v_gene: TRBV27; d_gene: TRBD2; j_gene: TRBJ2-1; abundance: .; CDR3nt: TGTGCCAGCAAGTGGGCGGGAGCTTACAATGAGCAGTTCTTC; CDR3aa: CASKWAGAYNEQFF